A selection of T cell receptor beta chains follows, all from one sample in a study of blood T cells in healthy people across ages. MiXCR, run by TCRdb on the 5' RACE reads, gives a single entry per CDR3 protein. The top ten clones hold approximately 7.9% of a sample with around 1.5 million distinct CDR3 sequences, 40% to 50% of them seen once. Source material: blood. Receptor source: a woman between 18 and 29 years old in good health. Each CDR3 is given with its conserved first and last residue. A D gene is named only where the DNA matches it firmly. Rows give clone size only sometimes, using once, few, many, or a class for an expanded clone.

TRBJ2-3 TRBD2 few 15 TRBV7-9 CASTPGLAGANTQYF TGTGCCAGCACGCCCGGGCTAGCGGGAGCTAATACGCAGTATTTT
TRBJ2-1 . . 16 TRBV6-6 CASSSMPSRGYNEQFF TGTGCCAGCAGCTCTATGCCCAGTCGGGGTTACAATGAGCAGTTCTTC
TRBJ2-1 . few 12 TRBV6-2/TRBV6-3 CATAIVTNEQFF TGTGCCACCGCCATAGTTACGAATGAGCAGTTCTTC
TRBJ2-7 . . 14 TRBV20-1 CSARRDSSTYEQYF TGCAGTGCTAGGCGGGACAGTTCAACCTACGAGCAGTACTTC
TRBJ2-5 TRBD1 . 16 TRBV12-3/TRBV12-4 CASTTPPGQGQETQYF TGTGCCAGCACCACTCCTCCAGGACAGGGGCAAGAGACCCAGTACTTC
TRBJ2-6 . few 14 TRBV3-1 CASSNAPGANVLTF TGTGCCAGCAGTAACGCCCCTGGTGCCAACGTCCTGACTTTC
TRBJ2-1 TRBD2 . 16 TRBV4-1 CASSHLAGVTYNEQFF TGCGCCAGCAGCCATTTAGCGGGAGTGACCTACAATGAGCAGTTCTTC
TRBJ1-1 TRBD1 . 12 TRBV29-1 CSVVGGQTEAFF TGCAGCGTTGTGGGGGGACAGACTGAAGCTTTCTTT
TRBJ2-1 . few 13 TRBV7-9 CASSFPEANEQFF TGTGCCAGCAGCTTCCCCGAGGCAAATGAGCAGTTCTTC
TRBJ1-1 . . 13 TRBV3-1 CASSQRPMAEAFF TGTGCCAGCAGCCAACGCCCCATGGCTGAAGCTTTCTTT
TRBJ2-7 TRBD1 . 14 TRBV6-1 CASSEAGQTYEQYF TGTGCCAGCAGTGAAGCGGGACAGACCTACGAGCAGTACTTC
TRBJ1-2 . many 14 TRBV10-3 CAISEGQTNYGYTF TGTGCCATCAGCGAAGGACAGACTAACTATGGCTACACCTTC
TRBJ1-6 . once 15 TRBV12-3/TRBV12-4 CASSLGSSPNSPLHF TGTGCCAGCAGTTTAGGCTCCAGCCCTAATTCACCCCTCCACTTT
TRBJ1-2 . few 16 TRBV27 CASSLAYGGGADGYTF TGTGCCAGCAGTTTAGCTTATGGGGGGGGCGCAGACGGCTACACCTTC
TRBJ2-1 . . 17 TRBV6-6 CASSYRITGTSSYEQFF TGTGCCAGCAGTTACCGGATCACAGGGACCAGCTCCTACGAGCAGTTCTTC
TRBJ2-7 TRBD1 few 14 TRBV6-5 CASSRRDRLYEQYF TGTGCCAGCAGTAGAAGGGACAGACTCTACGAGCAGTACTTC
TRBJ2-5 . . 12 TRBV20-1 CSASDGRETQYF TGCAGTGCTAGTGACGGCCGGGAGACCCAGTACTTC
TRBJ1-2 TRBD1 . 16 TRBV7-2 CASSLGFDGTDYGYTF TGTGCCAGCAGCTTAGGATTTGACGGGACAGACTATGGCTACACCTTC
TRBJ2-3 TRBD2 few 16 TRBV3-1 CASSPMTSGSSDTQYF TGTGCCAGCAGCCCGATGACTAGCGGGTCGTCAGATACGCAGTATTTT
TRBJ2-7 TRBD2 few 17 TRBV20-1 CSARDTASGSTAYEQYF TGCAGTGCTAGAGATACGGCTAGCGGGTCCACCGCCTACGAGCAGTACTTC
TRBJ2-7 . few 12 TRBV7-9 CASSRDPLEQYF TGTGCCAGCAGCCGGGACCCCCTCGAGCAGTACTTC
TRBJ2-7 . few 11 TRBV6-1 CASKGVDEQYF TGTGCCAGCAAGGGCGTAGACGAGCAGTACTTC
TRBJ2-1 TRBD2 few 14 TRBV7-7 CASSLTSGHNEQFF TGTGCCAGCAGCTTGACTAGCGGACACAATGAGCAGTTCTTC
TRBJ1-2 . few 17 TRBV7-9 CASSLVPIGEANYGYTF TGTGCCAGCAGCTTAGTTCCTATCGGGGAGGCTAACTATGGCTACACCTTC
TRBJ2-5 . . 17 TRBV9 CASSVLTGDADQETQYF TGTGCCAGCAGCGTCTTGACAGGAGATGCCGACCAAGAGACCCAGTACTTC
TRBJ2-3 TRBD2 . 15 TRBV20-1 CSAGRLAGYPDTQYF TGCAGTGCTGGGAGACTAGCGGGATACCCAGATACGCAGTATTTT
TRBJ2-1 TRBD1 once 15 TRBV19 CASSIGDRERNEQFF TGTGCCAGTAGTATAGGGGACAGGGAGCGAAATGAGCAGTTCTTC
TRBJ1-2 . . 16 TRBV6-6 CASSYVLRGATYGYTF TGTGCCAGCAGTTACGTCTTAAGGGGGGCGACCTATGGCTACACCTTC
TRBJ2-5 TRBD2 . 13 TRBV12-5 CASGPSGQATQYF TGTGCTAGTGGTCCTAGCGGCCAAGCGACCCAGTACTTC
TRBJ2-7 . . 17 TRBV12-3/TRBV12-4 CASSLAGRRTASYEQYF TGTGCCAGCAGTTTAGCGGGCCGGAGGACAGCCTCCTACGAGCAGTACTTC
TRBJ1-4 TRBD1 . 17 TRBV20-1 CSARYRDRGLIGEELFF TGCAGTGCTAGATATCGGGACAGGGGGCTTATTGGTGAAGAACTGTTTTTT
TRBJ2-7 TRBD2 . 15 TRBV28 CASSFGVAGDLEQYF TGTGCCAGCAGTTTCGGGGTAGCGGGGGATCTCGAGCAGTACTTC
TRBJ1-2 . . 14 TRBV5-1 CASSSTGGNQRYTF TGCGCCAGCTCCTCCACGGGGGGGAATCAGCGCTACACCTTC
TRBJ1-2 TRBD1 . 16 TRBV12-3/TRBV12-4 CASSLVSGQGAYGYTF TGTGCCAGCAGTTTAGTATCGGGACAGGGAGCTTATGGCTACACCTTC
TRBJ2-1 . . 15 TRBV6-5 CASRRGDFSYNEQFF TGTGCCAGCAGACGCGGGGACTTCTCCTACAATGAGCAGTTCTTC
TRBJ2-7 . . 13 TRBV18 CASSARTEYEQYF TGTGCCAGCTCAGCACGGACAGAATACGAGCAGTACTTC
TRBJ2-7 . . 17 TRBV28 CATLGSGAGFRFYEQYF TGTGCCACCCTAGGCTCTGGGGCAGGGTTCAGGTTCTACGAGCAGTACTTC
TRBJ2-1 TRBD2 many 13 TRBV29-1 CSALWGGLDEQFF TGCAGCGCGCTATGGGGGGGATTGGATGAGCAGTTCTTC
TRBJ1-5 . few 15 TRBV12-3/TRBV12-4 CASSLWEGSNQPQHF TGTGCCAGCAGTTTGTGGGAGGGTAGCAATCAGCCCCAGCATTTT
TRBJ1-5 . . 14 TRBV20-1 CSARPDMGNQPQHF TGCAGTGCTAGACCGGACATGGGCAATCAGCCCCAGCATTTT